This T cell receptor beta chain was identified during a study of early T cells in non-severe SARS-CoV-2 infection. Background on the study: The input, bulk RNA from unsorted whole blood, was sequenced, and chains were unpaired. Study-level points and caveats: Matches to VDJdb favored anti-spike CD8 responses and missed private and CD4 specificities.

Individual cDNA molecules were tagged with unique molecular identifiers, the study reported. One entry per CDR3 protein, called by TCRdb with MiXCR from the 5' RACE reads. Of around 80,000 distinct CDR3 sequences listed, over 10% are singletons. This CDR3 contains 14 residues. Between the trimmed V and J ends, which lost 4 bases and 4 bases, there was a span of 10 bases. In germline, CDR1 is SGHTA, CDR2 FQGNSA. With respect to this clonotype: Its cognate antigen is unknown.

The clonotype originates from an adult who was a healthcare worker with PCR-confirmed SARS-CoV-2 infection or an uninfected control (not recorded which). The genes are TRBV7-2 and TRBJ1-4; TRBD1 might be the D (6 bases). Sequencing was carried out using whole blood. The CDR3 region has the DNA TGTGCCAGCAGCTGGGACACTGTTAATGAAAAACTGTTTTTT. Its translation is CASSWDTVNEKLFF.